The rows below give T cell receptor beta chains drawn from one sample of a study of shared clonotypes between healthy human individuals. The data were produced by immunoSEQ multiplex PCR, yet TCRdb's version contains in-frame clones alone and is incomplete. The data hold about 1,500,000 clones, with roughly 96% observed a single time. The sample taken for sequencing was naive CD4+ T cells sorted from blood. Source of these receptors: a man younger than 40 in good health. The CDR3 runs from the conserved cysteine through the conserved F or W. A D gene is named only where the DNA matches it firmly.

CASSEIRFSGNTIYF	TGTGCCAGCAGCGAAATTAGGTTCTCTGGAAACACCATATATTTT	TRBV7-9	15	.	TRBJ1-3
CASSSKPGLAGGTDTQYF	TGTGCCAGCAGCTCCAAACCGGGACTAGCGGGAGGAACAGATACGCAGTATTTT	TRBV13	18	TRBD2	TRBJ2-3
CASSPWTSHNEQFF	TGTGCCAGCAGTCCTTGGACTAGCCACAATGAGCAGTTCTTC	TRBV6-4	14	TRBD2	TRBJ2-1
CASSPRTSGDNEQFF	TGTGCCAGCAGCCCTCGGACTAGCGGAGACAATGAGCAGTTCTTC	TRBV9	15	TRBD2	TRBJ2-1
CASSTRDFAFSGELFF	TGTGCCAGCAGCACCCGGGACTTCGCTTTTAGCGGGGAGCTGTTTTTT	TRBV7-2	16	.	TRBJ2-2
CASRSSGTGVGEQYF	TGTGCCAGCAGATCCTCCGGGACAGGGGTCGGCGAGCAGTACTTC	TRBV28	15	TRBD1	TRBJ2-7
CASSRPGLAGGVTYNEQFF	TGTGCCAGCAGTCGACCGGGACTAGCGGGAGGGGTAACCTACAATGAGCAGTTCTTC	TRBV28	19	TRBD2	TRBJ2-1
CASSLDRSGQYF	TGTGCCAGCAGCTTAGATCGTTCCGGGCAGTACTTC	TRBV11-2	12	.	TRBJ2-7
CASSLDGGYTF	TGCGCCAGCAGCTTGGATGGCGGCTACACCTTC	TRBV5-1	11	.	TRBJ1-2
CASSLISTGELFF	TGTGCCAGCAGCTTGATCTCCACCGGGGAGCTGTTTTTT	TRBV5-8	13	.	TRBJ2-2
CSVEVGTVKDTQYF	TGCAGCGTTGAAGTTGGGACAGTAAAAGATACGCAGTATTTT	TRBV29-1	14	TRBD1	TRBJ2-3
CASSLEGSETQYF	TGCGCCAGCAGCTTGGAAGGTTCAGAGACCCAGTACTTC	TRBV5-1	13	.	TRBJ2-5
CASSQRGNTEAFF	TGTGCCAGCAGCCAGAGGGGGAACACTGAAGCTTTCTTT	TRBV6-5	13	.	TRBJ1-1
CASSSDSGTNTGELFF	TGTGCCAGCAGTTCCGATAGCGGGACGAACACCGGGGAGCTGTTTTTT	TRBV27	16	TRBD2	TRBJ2-2
CASSQYGGLQNYGYTF	TGTGCCAGCAGCCAGTATGGGGGTCTCCAAAACTATGGCTACACCTTC	TRBV14	16	.	TRBJ1-2